These 7 T cell receptor beta chains were all obtained from the same sample, sequenced in a study of blood T cell repertoires in COVID-19. Sequenced by immunoSEQ multiplex PCR; TCRdb stores in-frame clones only, minus some. The data show 400,000 or so clones, with around 90% seen just once and roughly 0.84% held by the top ten. Sequencing was carried out using peripheral blood. These TCRs come from a man between 18 and 29 years old with COVID-19, enrolled during active disease.

This clone was found once. The rearrangement uses TRBV29-1 and TRBJ1-5; D is perhaps TRBD1 (6 bases). V lost 6 bases, J lost 1 base, and 13 bases lay in between. This CDR3 has 14 amino acids. Per germline, CDR1 SQVTM and CDR2 ANQGSEA. CDR3 sequence: CSVGGGGSNQPQHF. The CDR3 region has the DNA TGCAGCGTCGGTGGGGGGGGCAGCAATCAGCCCCAGCATTTT. Looking up the rest from reference TRBV29-1 and TRBJ1-5 gives the full variable domain: SAVISQKPSRDICQRGTSLTIQCQVDSQVTMMFWYRQQPGQSLTLIATANQGSEATYESGFVIDKFPISRPNLTFSTLTVSNMSPEDSSIYLCSVGGGGSNQPQHFGDGTRLSIL.

The rearrangement joins TRBV3-1 (or the pseudogene TRBV3-2) to TRBJ2-3; 8 bases are a match to TRBD2. Germline-derived CDR1 and CDR2 are LGHDT and YNNKEL (reference sequence). V lost 3 bases, J lost 3 bases, and 11 bases stayed unmatched. The CDR3 has 17 amino acids. The CDR3 here is CASSHSTPGLGTDTQYF. CDR3 bases: TGTGCCAGCAGCCATTCCACTCCGGGACTAGGTACAGATACGCAGTATTTT.

This rearrangement joins TRBV2 to TRBJ2-1, with D perhaps TRBD2 (5 bases). Germline V lookup: CDR1 SNHLY, CDR2 FYNNEI. The ends were cut back, 6 bases at V and 9 bases at J, with 21 bases in the middle. This CDR3 is built from 15 residues. The CDR3 DNA follows: TGTGCCAGCAGCAACGGACTCTCCTTGGCGGGTGAGCAGTTCTTC. This codes for CASSNGLSLAGEQFF.

The chain combines TRBV7-9 with TRBJ2-3; 16 bases agree with TRBD2. CDR3 size: 17 residues. CDR1 is SEHNR, CDR2 FQNEAQ, per germline (reference sequence). With 4 bases clipped from V and 2 bases from J, the junction kept 3 bases outside the gene matches. The CDR3, as DNA: TGTGCCAGCAGCTCGGGACTAGCGGGGGGGCCCACAGATACGCAGTATTTT. It translates to CASSSGLAGGPTDTQYF.

The chain carries TRBV7-9 and TRBJ1-2; 7 bases are a match to TRBD1. CDR1 and CDR2 (germline): SEHNR, FQNEAQ (reference sequence). This CDR3 region has 13 residues. V dropped 6 bases and J dropped 10; count of bases not matched to a gene: 11. The CDR3: CASRSRDRGFYTF. CDR3 in DNA: TGTGCCAGCAGATCCCGGGACAGAGGATTCTACACCTTC. The full variable domain, in which reference TRBV7-9 and TRBJ1-2 provide the parts outside the CDR3, is DTGVSQNPRHKITKRGQNVTFRCDPISEHNRLYWYRQTLGQGPEFLTYFQNEAQLEKSRLLSDRFSAERPKGSFSTLEIQRTEQGDSAMYLCASRSRDRGFYTFGSGTRLTVV.

The gene calls are TRBV5-5 and TRBJ2-5; 10 nucleotides line up with TRBD2. The CDR3 contains 14 residues. In germline, CDR1 is SGHKS, CDR2 YYEKEE (reference sequence). J was trimmed by 5 bases and V by 1 base; bases with no gene match: 2. The CDR3 loop reads CASSLLAGVETQYF. CDR3 DNA sequence: TGTGCCAGCAGCTTGCTAGCGGGGGTGGAGACCCAGTACTTC.

This clone was picked up one time. The J gene is TRBJ2-1, the V gene TRBV12-5; a possible D gene is TRBD2 (6 bases). CDR3 length: 15 amino acids. Trimming took 3 bases from V and 7 from J, leaving 16 bases between them. CDR1 is LGHNT and CDR2 is FRNRAP in the germline V gene. As DNA, the CDR3 is TGTGCTAGTGGTTTAATCCTAGTGGGGGGAAATGAGCAGTTCTTC. Translating gives CASGLILVGGNEQFF.